This T cell receptor (beta chain) was recovered during a study of blood T cell repertoires in COVID-19. With V trimmed by 5 bases and J by 1 base, 9 bases remained unmatched. The CDR3 loop spans 18 amino acids. Germline V gene lookup returns CDR1 MDHEN and CDR2 SYDVKM. Per the authors' pipeline: Estimated nucleated cell counts came from reference gene primer amplification. Using immunoSEQ multiplex PCR, the repertoire was profiled, and TCRdb retains in-frame clones only, with some absent. For V, J and clone size, that table is used; D and trimming come from the DNA. The sample lists some 300,000 clones; more than 85% were seen once.

This TCR came from a man aged 70 or older with acute or convalescent COVID-19. The rearrangement uses TRBV28 and TRBJ1-6, with 9 bases aligning to TRBD1. The specimen was peripheral blood. CDR3 in amino acids: CASSPQDRGISYNSPLHF. The CDR3 coding sequence is TGTGCCAGCAGTCCCCAAGACAGGGGGATTTCCTATAATTCACCCCTCCACTTT.